This TCR beta chain stems from a study of monozygotic twins with inflammatory bowel disease. TCRdb re-called the 5' RACE reads, yielding one record per CDR3 amino acid sequence without DNA. Its clone listing holds some 400,000 distinct CDR3 sequences. Remarks on this clonotype: Antigen unknown.

Study conclusions and caveats: Compared with healthy co-twins, IBD patients showed reduced TCRbeta repertoire diversity by inverse Simpson. Part of the variability in patient repertoires may have come from differing immunosuppressive treatments.

This TCR was recovered from a human donor with ulcerative colitis or Crohn's disease, or a healthy co-twin of an affected twin (not recorded which). The sequencing input was blood.

CDR3 in amino acids: CSVSGTSGPRETQYF. The chain links TRBV29-1 to TRBJ2-5; TCRdb calls TRBD2, which cannot be checked without DNA. CDR3 length: 15 residues. Per germline, CDR1 SQVTM and CDR2 ANQGSEA.